This T cell receptor beta chain was captured by sequencing in a study of cytomegalovirus exposure and HLA in healthy donors. Study overall: Tens of millions of unique TCRs, all from HLA-typed donors, were included in an early release of the data. Study-wide results and limits: The authors listed 164 TCR beta chains as cytomegalovirus-associated.

A multiplex PCR was run with 60 Vbeta primers and 13 Jbeta primers. Sequencing was performed with immunoSEQ multiplex PCR; in TCRdb, only in-frame clones are kept and a portion is missing. The sample holds around 210,000 clones, roughly 78% seen once. With regard to this clone: Its target is not known.

Germline CDR1 and CDR2: GTSNPN and SVGIG (reference sequence). V shed 7 bases and J shed 4 bases, with 14 bases lying between them. This CDR3 spans 13 amino acids. This receptor was taken from a boy under 18 in good health and CMV-seronegative. The chain joins TRBV30 to TRBJ1-5; TRBD1 might be the D (5 bases). Sequences were obtained from PBMCs. CDR3 nucleotides: TGTGCCTCTGAAGCGGGGGTAAATCAGCCCCAGCATTTT. Translated: CASEAGVNQPQHF. The full variable domain, its missing parts supplied by reference TRBV30 and TRBJ1-5, is SQTIHQWPATLVQPVGSPLSLECTVEGTSNPNLYWYRQAAGRGLQLLFYSVGIGQISSEVPQNLSASRPQDRQFILSSKKLLLSDSGFYLCASEAGVNQPQHFGDGTRLSIL.